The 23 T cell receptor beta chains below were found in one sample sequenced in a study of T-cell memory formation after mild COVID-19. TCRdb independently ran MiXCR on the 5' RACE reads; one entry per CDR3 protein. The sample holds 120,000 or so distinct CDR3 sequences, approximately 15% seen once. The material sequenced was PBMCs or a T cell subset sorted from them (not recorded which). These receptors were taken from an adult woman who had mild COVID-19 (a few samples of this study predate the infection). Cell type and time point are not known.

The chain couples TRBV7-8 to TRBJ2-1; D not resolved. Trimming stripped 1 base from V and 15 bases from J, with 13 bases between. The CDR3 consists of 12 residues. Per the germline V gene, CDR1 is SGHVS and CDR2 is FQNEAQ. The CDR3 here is CASSLEDTPRFF. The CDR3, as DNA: TGTGCCAGCAGCTTAGAAGACACCCCCAGGTTCTTC.

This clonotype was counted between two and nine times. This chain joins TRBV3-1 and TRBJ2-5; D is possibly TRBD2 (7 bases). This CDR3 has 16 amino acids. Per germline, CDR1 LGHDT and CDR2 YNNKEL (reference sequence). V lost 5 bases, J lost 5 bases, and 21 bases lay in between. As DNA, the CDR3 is TGTGCCAGCAGCTTCCGGGGGGCCAGGTCCGGGGAGACCCAGTACTTC. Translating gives CASSFRGARSGETQYF.

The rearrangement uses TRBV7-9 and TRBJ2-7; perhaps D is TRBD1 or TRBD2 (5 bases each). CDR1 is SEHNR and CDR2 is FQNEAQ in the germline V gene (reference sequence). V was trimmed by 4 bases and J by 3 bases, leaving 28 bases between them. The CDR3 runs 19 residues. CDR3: CASSYPSRVHGTGYYEQYF. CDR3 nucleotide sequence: TGTGCCAGCAGCTATCCGAGTCGGGTACACGGGACGGGGTACTACGAGCAGTACTTC.

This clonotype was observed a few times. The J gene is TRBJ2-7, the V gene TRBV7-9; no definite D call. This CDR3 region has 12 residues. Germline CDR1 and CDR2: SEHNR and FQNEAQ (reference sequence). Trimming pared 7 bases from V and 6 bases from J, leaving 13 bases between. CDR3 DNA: TGTGCCAGCACCCCGGAATCTGGCGAGCAGTACTTC. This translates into CASTPESGEQYF.

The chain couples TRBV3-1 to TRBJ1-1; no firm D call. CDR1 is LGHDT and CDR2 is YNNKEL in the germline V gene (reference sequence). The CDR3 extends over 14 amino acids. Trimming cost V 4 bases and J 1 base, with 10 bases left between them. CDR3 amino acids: CASSPTLKNTEAFF. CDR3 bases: TGTGCCAGCAGCCCGACACTAAAGAACACTGAAGCTTTCTTT.

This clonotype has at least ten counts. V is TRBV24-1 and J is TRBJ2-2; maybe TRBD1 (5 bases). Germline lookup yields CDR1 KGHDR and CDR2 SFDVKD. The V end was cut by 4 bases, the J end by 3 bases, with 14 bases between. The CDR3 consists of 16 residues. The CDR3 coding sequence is TGTGCCACCAGTGACCAATCGGCCAGGGACACCGGGGAGCTGTTTTTT. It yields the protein CATSDQSARDTGELFF.

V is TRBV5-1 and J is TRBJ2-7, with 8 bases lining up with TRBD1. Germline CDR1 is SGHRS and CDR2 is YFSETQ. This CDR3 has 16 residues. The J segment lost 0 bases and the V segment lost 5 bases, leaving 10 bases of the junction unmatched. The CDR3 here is CASREQGQVFSYEQYF. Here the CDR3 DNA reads TGCGCCAGCAGAGAGCAGGGACAGGTATTCTCCTACGAGCAGTACTTC.

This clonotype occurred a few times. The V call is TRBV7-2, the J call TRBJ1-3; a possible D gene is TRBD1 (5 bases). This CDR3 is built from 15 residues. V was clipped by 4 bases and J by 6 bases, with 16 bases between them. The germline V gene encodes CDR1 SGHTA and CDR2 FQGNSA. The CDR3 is CASSSVGRVKNTIYF. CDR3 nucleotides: TGTGCCAGCAGCTCCGTGGGCAGGGTGAAAAACACCATATATTTT.

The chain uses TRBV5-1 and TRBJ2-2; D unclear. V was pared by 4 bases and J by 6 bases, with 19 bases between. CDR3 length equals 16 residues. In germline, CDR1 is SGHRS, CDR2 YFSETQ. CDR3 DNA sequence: TGCGCCAGCAGCACTACCGTAGTGGAAAATTCCGGGGAGCTGTTTTTT. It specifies CASSTTVVENSGELFF.

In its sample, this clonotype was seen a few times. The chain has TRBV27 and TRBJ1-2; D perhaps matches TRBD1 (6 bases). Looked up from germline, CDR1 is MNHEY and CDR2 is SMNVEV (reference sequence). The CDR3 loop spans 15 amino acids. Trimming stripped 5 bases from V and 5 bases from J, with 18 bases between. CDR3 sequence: CASSGGWGPPYGYTF. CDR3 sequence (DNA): TGTGCCAGCAGTGGGGGCTGGGGTCCGCCTTATGGCTACACCTTC.

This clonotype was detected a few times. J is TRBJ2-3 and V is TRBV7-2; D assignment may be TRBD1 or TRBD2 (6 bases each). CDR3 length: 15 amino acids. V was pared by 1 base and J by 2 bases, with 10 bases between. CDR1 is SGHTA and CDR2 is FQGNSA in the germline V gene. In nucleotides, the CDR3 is TGTGCCAGCAGCTTAGGGGGGGCCCTCACAGATACGCAGTATTTT. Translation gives CASSLGGALTDTQYF.

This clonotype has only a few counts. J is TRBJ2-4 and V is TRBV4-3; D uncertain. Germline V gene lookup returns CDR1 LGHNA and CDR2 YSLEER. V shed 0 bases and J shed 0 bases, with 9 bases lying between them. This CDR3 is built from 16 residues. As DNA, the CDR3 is TGCGCCAGCAGCCAAGAACGGGTACTAGCCAAAAACATTCAGTACTTC. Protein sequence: CASSQERVLAKNIQYF.

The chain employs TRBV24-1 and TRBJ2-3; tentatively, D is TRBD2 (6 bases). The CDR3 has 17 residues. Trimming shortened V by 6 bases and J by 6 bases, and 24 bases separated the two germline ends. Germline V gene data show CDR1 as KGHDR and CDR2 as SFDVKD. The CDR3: CATSSGILALTRDTQYF. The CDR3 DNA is TGTGCCACCAGTTCAGGGATCCTAGCGCTGACCCGGGATACGCAGTATTTT.

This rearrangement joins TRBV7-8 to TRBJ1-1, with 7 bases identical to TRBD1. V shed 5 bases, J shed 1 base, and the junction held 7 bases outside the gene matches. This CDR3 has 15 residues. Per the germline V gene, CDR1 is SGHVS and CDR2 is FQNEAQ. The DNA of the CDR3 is TGTGCCAGCAGCCCCCTGGGACAGACGAACACTGAAGCTTTCTTT. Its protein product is CASSPLGQTNTEAFF.

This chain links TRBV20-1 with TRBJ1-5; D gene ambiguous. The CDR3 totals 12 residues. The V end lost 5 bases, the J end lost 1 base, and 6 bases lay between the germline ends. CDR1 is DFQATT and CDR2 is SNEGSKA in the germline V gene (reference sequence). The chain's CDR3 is CSAAESNQPQHF. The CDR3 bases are TGCAGTGCTGCAGAGAGCAATCAGCCCCAGCATTTT.

CDR3 amino acids: CASSFVTGDPLYGYTF. In DNA form, the CDR3 reads TGTGCCAGCAGCTTTGTGACAGGGGACCCCCTCTATGGCTACACCTTC. The genes are TRBV11-2 and TRBJ1-2, with TRBD1 matching 8 bases. The J segment lost 4 bases and the V segment lost 3 bases, leaving 10 bases of the junction unmatched. This CDR3 is 16 amino acids long. Germline V gives CDR1 SGHAT, CDR2 FQNNGV.

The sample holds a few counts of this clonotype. The CDR3 DNA follows: TGTGCCAGCAGCTTACACACCACCGGGGAGCTGTTTTTT. This gives the protein CASSLHTTGELFF. This rearrangement joins TRBV7-2 to TRBJ2-2; no clear D gene. The V gene's germline CDR1 is SGHTA and CDR2 FQGNSA. The CDR3 consists of 13 residues. V was trimmed by 2 bases and J by 4 bases, leaving 5 bases between them.

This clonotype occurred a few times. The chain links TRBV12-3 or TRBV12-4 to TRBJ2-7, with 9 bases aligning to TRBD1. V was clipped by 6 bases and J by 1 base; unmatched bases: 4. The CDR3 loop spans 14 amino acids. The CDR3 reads CASRWGQGSYEQYF. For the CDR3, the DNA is TGTGCCAGCAGATGGGGACAGGGATCCTACGAGCAGTACTTC.

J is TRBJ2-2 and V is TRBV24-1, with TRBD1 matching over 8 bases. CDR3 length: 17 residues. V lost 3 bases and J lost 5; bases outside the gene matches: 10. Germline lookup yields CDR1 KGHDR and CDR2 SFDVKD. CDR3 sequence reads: CATSDAPWTGQTGELFF. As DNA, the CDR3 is TGTGCCACCAGTGATGCCCCCTGGACAGGGCAAACCGGGGAGCTGTTTTTT.

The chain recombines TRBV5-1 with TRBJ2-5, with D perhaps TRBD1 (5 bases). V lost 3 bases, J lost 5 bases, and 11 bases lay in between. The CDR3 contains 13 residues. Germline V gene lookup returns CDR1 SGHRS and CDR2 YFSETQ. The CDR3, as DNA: TGCGCCAGCAGCTCAGGGTATGTGGAGACCCAGTACTTC. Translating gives CASSSGYVETQYF.

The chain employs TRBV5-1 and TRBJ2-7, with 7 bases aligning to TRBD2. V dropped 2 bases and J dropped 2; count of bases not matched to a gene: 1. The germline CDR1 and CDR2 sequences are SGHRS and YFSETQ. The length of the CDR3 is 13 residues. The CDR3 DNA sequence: TGCGCCAGCAGCTTTCGGGAGGCCTACGAGCAGTACTTC. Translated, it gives CASSFREAYEQYF.

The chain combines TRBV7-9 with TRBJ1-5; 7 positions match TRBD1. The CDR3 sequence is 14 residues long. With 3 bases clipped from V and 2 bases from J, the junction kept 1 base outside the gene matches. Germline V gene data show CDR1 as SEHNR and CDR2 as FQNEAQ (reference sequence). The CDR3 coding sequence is TGTGCCAGCAGCTTCGGACAGGGCAATCAGCCCCAGCATTTT. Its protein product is CASSFGQGNQPQHF.

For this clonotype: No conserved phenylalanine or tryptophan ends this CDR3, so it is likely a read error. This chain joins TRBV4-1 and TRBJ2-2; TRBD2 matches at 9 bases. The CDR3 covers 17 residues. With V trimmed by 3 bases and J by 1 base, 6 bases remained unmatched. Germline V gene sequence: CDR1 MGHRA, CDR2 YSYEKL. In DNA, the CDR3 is TGCGCCAGCAGCCAGGGGGCTAGCGGGAAGAACACCGGGGAGCTGTTTGTT. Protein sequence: CASSQGASGKNTGELFV.